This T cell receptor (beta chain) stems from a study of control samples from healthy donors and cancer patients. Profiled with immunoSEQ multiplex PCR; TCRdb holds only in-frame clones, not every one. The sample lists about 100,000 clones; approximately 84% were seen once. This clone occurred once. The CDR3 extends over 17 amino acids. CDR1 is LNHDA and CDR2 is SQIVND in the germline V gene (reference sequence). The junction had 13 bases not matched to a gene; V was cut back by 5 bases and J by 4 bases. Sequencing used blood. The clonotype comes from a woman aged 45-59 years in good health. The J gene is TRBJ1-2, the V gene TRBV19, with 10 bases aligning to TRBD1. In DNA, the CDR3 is TGTGCCAGTAGTTTTACCGGGACAGGGGCAACCCTCTATGGCTACACCTTC. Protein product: CASSFTGTGATLYGYTF.